This T cell receptor beta chain was sequenced during a study of radiation and T cells in renal cell carcinoma. Overall study results and limits: In blood, top tumor clones expanded by 2 weeks, shrinking by 4.

The time point: blood 2 weeks post-SBRT. Treatment described: 15 Gy SBRT to primary tumor, nephrectomy 4 weeks later. Using immunoSEQ multiplex PCR, the repertoire was profiled, and TCRdb retains in-frame clones only, with some absent. Of 95,000 to 150,000 clones listed, around 80% were seen once; the top ten hold roughly 6.2%. A note on this clone: Its cognate antigen is unknown.

This sample comprised blood, obtained from a patient whose treatment included radiotherapy and nephrectomy. This clonotype originated in a man over 45 with renal cell carcinoma.

The CDR3 DNA reads as TGTGCCAGTAGTATCCCACAGTCATATTCACCCCTCCACTTT. Protein sequence: CASSIPQSYSPLHF. J is TRBJ1-6 and V is TRBV19; D gene ambiguous. Per the germline V gene, CDR1 is LNHDA and CDR2 is SQIVND (reference sequence). V lost 3 bases and J 8 bases, leaving 11 bases between the germline ends. This CDR3 is built from 14 residues.